The entry that follows covers one T cell receptor (beta chain) sequence. Antigen specificity is unknown. Germline CDR1 is MNHEY and CDR2 is SMNVEV (reference sequence). V was clipped by 2 bases and J by 0 bases, with 7 bases between them. This CDR3 has 14 residues. Researchers ran the PCR with 60 Vbeta and 13 Jbeta primers. The protocol was immunoSEQ multiplex PCR, while the TCRdb copy is restricted to in-frame clones and leaves out a portion. The data hold more than 100,000 clones, with roughly 74% observed a single time. The data are from a study of cytomegalovirus exposure and HLA in healthy donors. General study findings and limits: In most subjects, TCR beta sequences reportedly gave accurate predictions of HLA-A and HLA-B alleles. Further analysis was carried out later, and it showed several of the most significant clusters appearing linked to common viral pathogens.

Likely unrecorded immune exposures existed in these nominally healthy donors. Sequencing input: PBMCs. The chain couples TRBV27 to TRBJ1-1; no definite D call. The receptor's source is a woman in her fifties or sixties in good health and CMV-seropositive. The CDR3 spells CASSLAVLNTEAFF. As DNA, the CDR3 is TGTGCCAGCAGTTTAGCAGTATTGAACACTGAAGCTTTCTTT.